The T cell receptor beta chain described here comes from a study of OX40 agonist ivuxolimab in advanced cancers. Across the whole study: Ivuxolimab, an antibody that agonizes OX40 (CD134), was administered to the patients. Patients with prior anti-PD-1, anti-PD-L1 or anti-CTLA-4 therapy were eligible; less than 50% had some. In three patients, partial responses were observed, one with hepatocellular carcinoma and two with cutaneous melanoma.

Germline assignment: CDR1 SNHLY and CDR2 FYNNEI. The CDR3 loop spans 14 amino acids. Trimming at V came to 7 bases and at J to 7 bases, leaving 7 bases not matched to a gene. TCRdb's table, derived via immunoSEQ multiplex PCR, lists solely in-frame clones and lacks some. In the table there are some 100,000 clones, 80% to 90% of which are singletons. The sequence derives from an adult with an advanced solid tumor such as melanoma, head and neck, liver or kidney cancer. The sequenced sample was CD4+ or CD8+ T cells sorted from blood, obtained in a trial of the OX40 agonist ivuxolimab. The chain couples TRBV2 to TRBJ2-1, with TRBD1 matching over 10 bases. The CDR3 reads CASKGRQGANEQFF. CDR3 DNA: TGTGCCAGCAAGGGACGACAGGGGGCGAATGAGCAGTTCTTC.